Listed below are T cell receptor beta chains from one sample, sequenced in a study of blood T cell repertoires in COVID-19. Assay: immunoSEQ multiplex PCR; the TCRdb copy retains only in-frame clones and omits some. Among about 170,000 clones listed, roughly 80% were seen once. Source material: PBMCs or T cells enriched from blood (not recorded which). The receptor source for this set is a woman between 50 and 59 years old who had recovered from COVID-19. Both conserved end residues are part of each CDR3. The D gene is left open where the match is weak. For some rows the clone size is stated as once, few or many, or as a class when expanded; others skip it.

j_gene,d_gene,abundance,v_gene,CDR3aa,CDR3nt
TRBJ2-1,TRBD2,few,TRBV5-4,CASSPGLGWSNEQFF,TGTGCCAGCAGCCCAGGACTAGGGTGGTCCAATGAGCAGTTCTTC
TRBJ1-2,.,.,TRBV7-6,CASSPLGRGGYGYTF,TGTGCCAGCAGCCCCCTCGGCAGGGGAGGGTATGGCTACACCTTC
TRBJ1-4,.,.,TRBV27,CASSFGNEKLFF,TGTGCCAGCAGTTTCGGGAATGAAAAACTGTTTTTT
TRBJ1-1,TRBD1,.,TRBV29-1,CSGQGQMNTEAFF,TGCAGCGGGCAGGGACAGATGAACACTGAAGCTTTCTTT
TRBJ1-1,.,.,TRBV4-1,CASSPGWLGTEAFF,TGCGCCAGCAGCCCGGGGTGGCTGGGCACTGAAGCTTTCTTT
TRBJ1-6,.,few,TRBV30,CAWSGQRNSPLHF,TGTGCCTGGAGCGGACAGAGAAATTCACCCCTCCACTTT
TRBJ1-1,.,once,TRBV2,CASTEFRGMNTEAFF,TGTGCCAGCACCGAGTTTCGGGGGATGAACACTGAAGCTTTCTTT
TRBJ1-2,TRBD1,.,TRBV28,CAILPRDRGNYGYTF,TGTGCCATATTACCCCGGGACAGGGGTAATTATGGCTACACCTTC
TRBJ1-3,.,.,TRBV28,CASSPPDRTNTIYF,TGTGCCAGCAGCCCCCCCGACAGAACAAACACCATATATTTT
TRBJ2-3,TRBD2,.,TRBV6-4,CASSEREGPDTQYF,TGTGCCAGCAGTGAGCGGGAGGGCCCAGATACGCAGTATTTT
TRBJ1-5,TRBD1,.,TRBV2,CASSPGQGHQPQHF,TGTGCCAGCAGCCCGGGACAGGGTCATCAGCCCCAGCATTTT
TRBJ1-5,TRBD1,.,TRBV11-2,CASSLGSGPGQGFGQPQHF,TGTGCCAGCAGCTTAGGTTCGGGACCGGGACAGGGGTTCGGACAGCCCCAGCATTTT
TRBJ2-6,.,.,TRBV3-1/TRBV3-2,CASSQESSSPGANVLTF,TGTGCCAGCAGCCAAGAAAGTAGTTCCCCTGGGGCCAACGTCCTGACTTTC
TRBJ1-2,TRBD1,.,TRBV27,CASSPNTRTGRFDGYTF,TGTGCCAGCAGTCCTAATACCAGGACAGGGCGTTTCGATGGCTACACCTTC
TRBJ2-3,.,once,TRBV5-1,CASSPLRQGGPDTQYF,TGCGCCAGCAGCCCTCTCCGACAGGGAGGTCCAGATACGCAGTATTTT
TRBJ1-5,TRBD1,many,TRBV28,CASLGTGREQPQHF,TGTGCCAGCCTAGGGACAGGGCGGGAACAGCCCCAGCATTTT
TRBJ2-5,TRBD2,.,TRBV5-1,CASSPGGGEGTQYF,TGCGCCAGCTCTCCGGGAGGGGGTGAGGGGACCCAGTACTTC
TRBJ1-1,.,.,TRBV2,CASRQNWNTEAFF,TGTGCCAGCAGACAGAATTGGAACACTGAAGCTTTCTTT
TRBJ1-5,TRBD1,few,TRBV18,CASSLGQPQENQPQHF,TGTGCCAGCTCACTGGGACAGCCCCAGGAGAATCAGCCCCAGCATTTT
TRBJ1-2,.,.,TRBV11-1,CASSFDRRQARTF,TGTGCCAGCAGCTTTGATCGAAGACAGGCCAGGACCTTC
TRBJ1-1,.,.,TRBV5-4,CASSLAAGPEAFF,TGTGCCAGCAGCTTGGCGGCAGGGCCTGAAGCTTTCTTT